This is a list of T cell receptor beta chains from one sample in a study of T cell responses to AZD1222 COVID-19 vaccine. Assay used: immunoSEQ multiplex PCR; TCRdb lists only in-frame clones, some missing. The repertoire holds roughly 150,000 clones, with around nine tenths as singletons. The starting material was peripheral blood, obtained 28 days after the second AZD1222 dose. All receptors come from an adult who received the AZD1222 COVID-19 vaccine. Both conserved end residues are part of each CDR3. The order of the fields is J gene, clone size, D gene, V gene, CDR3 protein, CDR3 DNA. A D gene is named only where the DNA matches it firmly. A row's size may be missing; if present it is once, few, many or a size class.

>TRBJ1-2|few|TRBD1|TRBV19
CASSSRTGGDYGYTF
TGTGCCAGTAGTTCGCGGACAGGGGGAGACTATGGCTACACCTTC
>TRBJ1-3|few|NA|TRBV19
CASRRGNTIYF
TGTGCCAGTAGACGGGGAAACACCATATATTTT
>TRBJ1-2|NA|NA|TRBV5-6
CASSLAGQNYGYTF
TGTGCCAGCAGCTTGGCCGGACAAAACTATGGCTACACCTTC
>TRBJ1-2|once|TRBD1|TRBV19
CASRQGAAGYTF
TGTGCCAGTAGGCAGGGGGCGGCTGGCTACACCTTC
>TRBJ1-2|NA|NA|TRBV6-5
CASSYVRATDYGYTF
TGTGCCAGCAGTTACGTCCGGGCCACCGACTATGGCTACACCTTC
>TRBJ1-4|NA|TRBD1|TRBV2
CASSERQGRSEKLFF
TGTGCCAGCAGCGAGCGACAGGGAAGAAGCGAAAAACTGTTTTTT
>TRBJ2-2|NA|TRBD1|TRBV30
CAWRSQGKGELFF
TGTGCCTGGAGATCACAGGGGAAAGGGGAGCTGTTTTTT
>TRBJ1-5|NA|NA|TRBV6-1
CASSEASLQRNQPQHF
TGTGCCAGCAGTGAAGCGAGCCTTCAGCGGAATCAGCCCCAGCATTTT
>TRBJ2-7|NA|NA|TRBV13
CASSLSDGGGYEQYF
TGTGCCAGCAGCTTATCGGACGGTGGAGGATACGAGCAGTACTTC
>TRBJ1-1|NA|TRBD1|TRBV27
CASIRTGAGREAFF
TGTGCCAGCATTCGCACAGGGGCTGGGCGAGAAGCTTTCTTT
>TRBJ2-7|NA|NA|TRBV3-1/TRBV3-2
CASSQISEQYF
TGTGCCAGCAGCCAAATCTCCGAGCAGTACTTC
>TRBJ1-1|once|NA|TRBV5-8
CASSLVAAQLNTEAFF
TGTGCCAGCAGCTTGGTTGCAGCTCAGCTGAACACTGAAGCTTTCTTT
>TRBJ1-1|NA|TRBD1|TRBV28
CASSMTGKTEAFF
TGTGCCAGCAGCATGACAGGGAAAACTGAAGCTTTCTTT
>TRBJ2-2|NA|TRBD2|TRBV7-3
CASSPGLAGYTGELFF
TGTGCCAGCAGCCCTGGGCTAGCGGGGTACACCGGGGAGCTGTTTTTT
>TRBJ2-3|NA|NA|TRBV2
CATRQRWMTDTQYF
TGTGCCACTCGCCAGCGTTGGATGACAGATACGCAGTATTTT
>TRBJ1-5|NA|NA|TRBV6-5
CASSHGLQKNQPQHF
TGTGCCAGCAGCCACGGGTTACAGAAAAATCAGCCCCAGCATTTT
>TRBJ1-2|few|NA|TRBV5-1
CASSLVPDNYGYTF
TGCGCCAGCAGCTTGGTGCCGGATAACTATGGCTACACCTTC
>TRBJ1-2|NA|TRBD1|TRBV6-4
CASRADRGSYGYTF
TGTGCCAGCAGGGCGGACAGGGGAAGCTATGGCTACACCTTC
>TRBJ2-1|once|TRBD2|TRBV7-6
CASSLELAGARSSYNEQFF
TGTGCCAGCAGCTTAGAGCTAGCGGGTGCCAGGAGCTCCTACAATGAGCAGTTCTTC
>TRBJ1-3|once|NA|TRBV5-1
CASSLIEAGADTIYF
TGCGCCAGCAGCTTGATCGAGGCAGGGGCTGACACCATATATTTT
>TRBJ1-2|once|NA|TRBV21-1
CASSKERTGKYGYTF
TGTGCCAGCAGCAAAGAGCGGACAGGTAAGTATGGCTACACCTTC
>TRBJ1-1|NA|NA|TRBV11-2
CASSPWNGQSEAFF
TGTGCCAGCAGCCCCTGGAACGGACAGAGTGAAGCTTTCTTT
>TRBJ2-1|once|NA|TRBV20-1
CSALDYNEQFF
TGCAGTGCCCTGGATTACAATGAGCAGTTCTTC
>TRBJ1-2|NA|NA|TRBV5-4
CASSPGPQAGGYTF
TGTGCCAGCAGCCCCGGGCCCCAAGCGGGTGGCTACACCTTC
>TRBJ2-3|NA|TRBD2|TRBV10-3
CAISVELAGVTDTQYF
TGTGCCATCAGTGTGGAACTAGCGGGAGTGACAGATACGCAGTATTTT
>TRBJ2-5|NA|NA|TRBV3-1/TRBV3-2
CASSQAGGETQYF
TGTGCCAGCAGCCAAGCAGGTGGTGAGACCCAGTACTTC
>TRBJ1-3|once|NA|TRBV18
CASKQGPSSGNTIYF
TGTGCCAGCAAACAGGGACCAAGCTCTGGAAACACCATATATTTT
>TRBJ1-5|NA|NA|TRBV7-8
CASSFGQWGDQPQHF
TGTGCCAGCAGCTTTGGACAGTGGGGAGATCAGCCCCAGCATTTT
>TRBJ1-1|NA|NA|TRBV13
CASSFVGARNTEAFF
TGTGCCAGCAGCTTTGTTGGGGCGCGGAACACTGAAGCTTTCTTT
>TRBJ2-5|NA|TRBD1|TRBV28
CASSRAGQGDKETQYF
TGTGCCAGCAGTCGGGCTGGACAGGGGGATAAAGAGACCCAGTACTTC
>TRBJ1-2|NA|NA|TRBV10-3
CAISEAKRGYTF
TGTGCCATCAGTGAGGCGAAACGGGGATACACCTTC
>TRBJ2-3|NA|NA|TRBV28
CASLRGPTDTQYF
TGTGCCAGCCTTCGCGGACCCACAGATACGCAGTATTTT
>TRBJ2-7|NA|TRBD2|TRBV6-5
CASSTRDRGDEQYF
TGTGCCAGCAGTACCAGGGACCGGGGGGACGAGCAGTACTTC
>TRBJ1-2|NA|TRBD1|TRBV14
CASSQVEGAYGYTF
TGTGCCAGCAGCCAAGTGGAGGGGGCCTATGGCTACACCTTC
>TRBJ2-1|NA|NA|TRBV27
CASSFGTIIHNEQFF
TGTGCCAGCAGTTTTGGCACGATAATTCATAATGAGCAGTTCTTC
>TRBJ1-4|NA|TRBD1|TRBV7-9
CASRGKDRLGEKLFF
TGTGCCAGCAGGGGAAAGGACAGGCTAGGCGAAAAACTGTTTTTT
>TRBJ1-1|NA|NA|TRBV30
CAWVGGRDRDTEAFF
TGTGCCTGGGTTGGGGGGCGGGACCGGGACACTGAAGCTTTCTTT
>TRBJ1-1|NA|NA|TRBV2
CASTHGRGRDGTEAFF
TGTGCCAGCACCCACGGCCGGGGGCGGGATGGCACTGAAGCTTTCTTT
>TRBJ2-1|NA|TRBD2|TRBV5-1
CASSGPGLARDEQFF
TGCGCCAGCAGCGGACCGGGACTAGCTCGCGATGAGCAGTTCTTC
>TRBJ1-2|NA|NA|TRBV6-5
CASSWSGTTANYGYTF
TGTGCCAGCAGTTGGTCGGGGACAACCGCTAACTATGGCTACACCTTC
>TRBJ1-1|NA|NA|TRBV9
CASSGGMNTEAFF
TGTGCCAGCAGCGGGGGGATGAACACTGAAGCTTTCTTT
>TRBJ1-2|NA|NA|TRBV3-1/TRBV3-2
CASSQAYGYTF
TGTGCCAGCAGCCAAGCCTACGGCTACACCTTC
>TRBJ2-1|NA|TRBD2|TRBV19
CASTSSGGLYNEQFF
TGTGCCAGTACCTCCTCCGGGGGACTATACAATGAGCAGTTCTTC
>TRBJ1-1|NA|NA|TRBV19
CASSMGALGGAMNTEAFF
TGTGCCAGTAGTATGGGGGCCCTTGGGGGAGCCATGAACACTGAAGCTTTCTTT
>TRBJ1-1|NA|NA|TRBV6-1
CASSEVYVLEAFF
TGTGCCAGCAGTGAAGTATATGTCCTCGAAGCTTTCTTT
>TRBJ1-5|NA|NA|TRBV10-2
CASSVGGSNQPQHF
TGCGCCAGCAGTGTCGGAGGTAGCAATCAGCCCCAGCATTTT
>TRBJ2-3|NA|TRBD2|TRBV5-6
CASSSRLAGVNHGTDTQYF
TGTGCCAGCAGCTCTCGACTAGCGGGAGTAAACCACGGCACAGATACGCAGTATTTT
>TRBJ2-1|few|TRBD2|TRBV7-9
CASSLYASGSVDEQFF
TGTGCCAGCAGCTTATATGCTAGCGGGAGTGTAGATGAGCAGTTCTTC
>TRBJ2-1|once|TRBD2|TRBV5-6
CASSSTVASGLWEQFF
TGTGCCAGCAGCTCGACGGTGGCTAGCGGCCTCTGGGAGCAGTTCTTC
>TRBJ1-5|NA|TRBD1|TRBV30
CAWSFTGGPNQPQHF
TGTGCCTGGAGTTTTACAGGGGGCCCTAATCAGCCCCAGCATTTT
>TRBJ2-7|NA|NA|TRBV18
CASSSNRDEQYF
TGTGCCAGCTCATCGAACAGGGACGAGCAGTACTTC
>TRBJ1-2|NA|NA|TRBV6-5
CASTTQTGDSGYTF
TGTGCCAGCACCACCCAGACAGGAGACAGTGGCTACACCTTC
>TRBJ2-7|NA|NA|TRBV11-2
CASSLAGSYEQYF
TGTGCCAGCAGCTTAGCGGGGTCCTACGAGCAGTACTTC